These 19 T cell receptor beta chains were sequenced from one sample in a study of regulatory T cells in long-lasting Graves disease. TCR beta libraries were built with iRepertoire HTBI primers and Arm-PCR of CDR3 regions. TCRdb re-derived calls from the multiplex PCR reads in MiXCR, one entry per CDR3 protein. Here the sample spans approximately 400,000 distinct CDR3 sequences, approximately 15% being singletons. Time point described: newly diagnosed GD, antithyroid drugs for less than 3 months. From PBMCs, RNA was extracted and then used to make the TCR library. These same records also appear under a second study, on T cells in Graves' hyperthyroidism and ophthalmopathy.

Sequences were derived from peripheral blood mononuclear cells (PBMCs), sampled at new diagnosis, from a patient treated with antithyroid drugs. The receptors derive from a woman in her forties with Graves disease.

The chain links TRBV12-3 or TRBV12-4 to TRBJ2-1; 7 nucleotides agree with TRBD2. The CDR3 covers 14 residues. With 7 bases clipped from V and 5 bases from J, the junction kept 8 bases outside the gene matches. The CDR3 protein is CASTPGTMNNEQFF. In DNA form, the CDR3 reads TGTGCCAGCACCCCTGGGACTATGAACAATGAGCAGTTCTTC.

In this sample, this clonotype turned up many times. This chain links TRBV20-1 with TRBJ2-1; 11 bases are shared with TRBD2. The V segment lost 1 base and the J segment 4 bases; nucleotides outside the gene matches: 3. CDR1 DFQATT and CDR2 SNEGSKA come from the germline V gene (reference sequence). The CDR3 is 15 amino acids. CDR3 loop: CSARGLAGPYNEQFF. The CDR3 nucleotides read TGCAGTGCTAGAGGACTAGCGGGACCATACAATGAGCAGTTCTTC.

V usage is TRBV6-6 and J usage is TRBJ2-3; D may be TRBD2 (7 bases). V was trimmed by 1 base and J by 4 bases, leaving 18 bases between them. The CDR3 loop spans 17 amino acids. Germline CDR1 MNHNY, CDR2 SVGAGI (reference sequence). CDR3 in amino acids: CASSYLGGARGADTQYF. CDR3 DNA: TGTGCCAGCAGTTACTTGGGGGGGGCGCGTGGCGCAGATACGCAGTATTTT.

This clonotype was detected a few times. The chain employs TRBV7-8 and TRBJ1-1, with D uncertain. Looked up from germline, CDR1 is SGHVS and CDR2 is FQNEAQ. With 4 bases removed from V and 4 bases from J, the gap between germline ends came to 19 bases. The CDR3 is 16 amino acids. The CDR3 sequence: CASSSLTTQTGTEAFF. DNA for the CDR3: TGTGCCAGCAGCTCTCTTACTACACAGACCGGCACTGAAGCTTTCTTT.

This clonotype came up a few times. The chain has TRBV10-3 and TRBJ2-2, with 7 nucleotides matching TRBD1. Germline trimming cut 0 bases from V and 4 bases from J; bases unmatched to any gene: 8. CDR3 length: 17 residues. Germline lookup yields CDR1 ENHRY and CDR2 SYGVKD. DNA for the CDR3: TGTGCCATCAGTGAGTCGGGTTCGGGACAGTCCACCGGGGAGCTGTTTTTT. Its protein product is CAISESGSGQSTGELFF.

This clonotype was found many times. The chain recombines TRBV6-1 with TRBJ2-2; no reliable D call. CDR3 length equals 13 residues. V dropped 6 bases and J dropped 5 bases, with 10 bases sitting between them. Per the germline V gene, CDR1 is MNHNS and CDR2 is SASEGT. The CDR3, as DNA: TGTGCCAGCAGAAACGATTTTACCGGGGAGCTGTTTTTT. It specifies CASRNDFTGELFF.

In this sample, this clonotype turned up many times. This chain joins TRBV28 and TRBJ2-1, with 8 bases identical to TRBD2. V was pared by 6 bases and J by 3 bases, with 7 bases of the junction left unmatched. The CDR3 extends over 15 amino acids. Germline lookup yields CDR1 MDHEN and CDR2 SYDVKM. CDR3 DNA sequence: TGTGCCAGCAGGTCCGGGACTAGGAACTACAATGAGCAGTTCTTC. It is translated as CASRSGTRNYNEQFF.

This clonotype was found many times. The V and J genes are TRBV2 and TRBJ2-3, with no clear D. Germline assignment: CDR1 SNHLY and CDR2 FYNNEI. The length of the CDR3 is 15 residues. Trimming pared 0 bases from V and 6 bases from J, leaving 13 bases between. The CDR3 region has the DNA TGTGCCAGCAGTGAAGCGCTGAGTTTTTCGGATACGCAGTATTTT. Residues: CASSEALSFSDTQYF.

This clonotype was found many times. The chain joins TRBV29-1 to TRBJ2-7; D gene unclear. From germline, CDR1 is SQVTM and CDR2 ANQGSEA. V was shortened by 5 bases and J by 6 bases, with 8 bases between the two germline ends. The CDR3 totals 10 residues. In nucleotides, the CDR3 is TGCAGCGTTACAATCACCGAGCAGTACTTC. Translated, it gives CSVTITEQYF.

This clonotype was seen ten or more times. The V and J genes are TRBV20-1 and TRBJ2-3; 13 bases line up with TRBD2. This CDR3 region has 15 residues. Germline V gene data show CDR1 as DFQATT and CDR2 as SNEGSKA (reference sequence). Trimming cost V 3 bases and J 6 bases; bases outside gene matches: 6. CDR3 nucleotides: TGCAGTGCTAGTGTAGGACTAGCGGGAGTTGATACGCAGTATTTT. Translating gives CSASVGLAGVDTQYF.

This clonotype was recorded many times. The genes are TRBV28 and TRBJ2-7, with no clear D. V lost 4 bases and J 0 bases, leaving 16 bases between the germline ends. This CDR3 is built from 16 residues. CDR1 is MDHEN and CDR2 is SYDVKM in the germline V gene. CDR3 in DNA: TGTGCCAGCAGTTATAGTCCTCTCGGGTTCTCCTACGAGCAGTACTTC. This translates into CASSYSPLGFSYEQYF.

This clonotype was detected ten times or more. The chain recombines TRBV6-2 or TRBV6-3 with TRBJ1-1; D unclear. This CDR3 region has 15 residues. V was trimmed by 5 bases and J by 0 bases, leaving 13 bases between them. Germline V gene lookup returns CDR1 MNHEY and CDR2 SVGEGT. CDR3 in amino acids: CASSEGRGMNTEAFF. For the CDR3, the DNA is TGTGCCAGCAGTGAAGGACGAGGAATGAACACTGAAGCTTTCTTT.

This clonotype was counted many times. The CDR3 DNA follows: TGTGCCAGCAGCTTACGTAGCGGGAGGGCGTCAGATACGCAGTATTTT. Translated: CASSLRSGRASDTQYF. This sequence joins TRBV7-8 and TRBJ2-3; TRBD2 aligns across 11 bases. V trimming: 2 bases; J trimming: 4 bases; junction bases outside the gene matches: 5. This CDR3 has 16 residues. Germline V gene sequence: CDR1 SGHVS, CDR2 FQNEAQ.

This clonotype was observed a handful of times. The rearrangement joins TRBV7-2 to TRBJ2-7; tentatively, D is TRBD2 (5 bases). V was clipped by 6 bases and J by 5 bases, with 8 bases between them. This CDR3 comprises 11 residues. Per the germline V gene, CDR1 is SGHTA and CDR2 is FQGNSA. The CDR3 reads CASRRLNEQYF. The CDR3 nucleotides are TGTGCCAGCAGACGACTAAACGAGCAGTACTTC. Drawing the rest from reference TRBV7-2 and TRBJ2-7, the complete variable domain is GAGVSQSPSNKVTEKGKDVELRCDPISGHTALYWYRQSLGQGLEFLIYFQGNSAPDKSGLPSDRFSAERTGGSVSTLTIQRTQQEDSAVYLCASRRLNEQYFGPGTRLTVT.

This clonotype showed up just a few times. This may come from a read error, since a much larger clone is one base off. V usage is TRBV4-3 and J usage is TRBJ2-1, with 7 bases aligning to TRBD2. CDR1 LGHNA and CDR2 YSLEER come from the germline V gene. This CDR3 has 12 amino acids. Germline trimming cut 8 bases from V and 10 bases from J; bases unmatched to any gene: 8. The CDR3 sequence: CASGLLGREQFF. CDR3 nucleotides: TGCGCCAGCGGCCTCCTCGGGAGGGAGCAGTTCTTC.

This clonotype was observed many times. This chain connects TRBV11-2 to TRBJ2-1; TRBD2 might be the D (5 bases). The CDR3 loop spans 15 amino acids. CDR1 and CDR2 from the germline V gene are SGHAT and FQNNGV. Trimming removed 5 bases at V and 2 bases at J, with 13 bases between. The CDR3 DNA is TGTGCCAGCAGCGCCCGGCCGGGGACCTACAATGAGCAGTTCTTC. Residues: CASSARPGTYNEQFF.

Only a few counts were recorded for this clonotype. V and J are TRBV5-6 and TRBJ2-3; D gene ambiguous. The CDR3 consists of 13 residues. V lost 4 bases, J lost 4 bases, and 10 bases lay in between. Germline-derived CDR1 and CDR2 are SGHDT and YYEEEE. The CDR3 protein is CASSPSVPDTQYF. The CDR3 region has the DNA TGTGCCAGCAGCCCAAGTGTCCCAGATACGCAGTATTTT.

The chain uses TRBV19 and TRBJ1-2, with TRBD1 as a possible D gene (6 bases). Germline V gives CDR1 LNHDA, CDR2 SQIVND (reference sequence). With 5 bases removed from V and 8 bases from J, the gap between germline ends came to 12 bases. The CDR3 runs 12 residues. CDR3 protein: CASSPPGHGYTF. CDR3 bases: TGTGCCAGTAGTCCCCCGGGACACGGCTACACCTTC.

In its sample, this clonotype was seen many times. For the CDR3, the DNA is TGTGCCAGCAGCTTAGTTCGAGCGGGAGGCTACGAGCAGTACTTC. It codes for CASSLVRAGGYEQYF. J is TRBJ2-7 and V is TRBV11-2, with TRBD2 matching 9 bases. The trim removed 1 base at V and 3 bases at J, leaving 4 bases unmatched. The CDR3 has 15 amino acids. Germline CDR1 reads SGHAT; CDR2 reads FQNNGV.